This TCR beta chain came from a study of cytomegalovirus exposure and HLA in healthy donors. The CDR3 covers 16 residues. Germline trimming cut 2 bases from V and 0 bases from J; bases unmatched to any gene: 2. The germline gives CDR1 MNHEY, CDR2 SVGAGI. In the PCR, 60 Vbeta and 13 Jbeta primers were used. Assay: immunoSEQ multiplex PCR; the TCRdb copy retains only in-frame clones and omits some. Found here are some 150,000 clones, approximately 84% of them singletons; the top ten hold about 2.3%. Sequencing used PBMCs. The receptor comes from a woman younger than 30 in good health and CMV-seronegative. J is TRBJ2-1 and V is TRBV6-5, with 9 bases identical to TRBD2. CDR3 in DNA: TGTGCCAGCAGTTACGGGCGGGGGGGCTCCTACAATGAGCAGTTCTTC. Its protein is CASSYGRGGSYNEQFF.